The clone carrying this TCR beta chain was seen just once. Sequencing of TCR beta covered CD8+ and CD4+ T cells obtained from blood. TEMRA cells were FACS-enriched, and CD8+ and CD4+ T cells were isolated negatively. The sample is drawn from a study of CD8 T cells in Susac syndrome. The trim removed 0 bases at V and 9 bases at J, leaving 5 bases unmatched. CDR3 size: 14 residues. Per the germline V gene, CDR1 is MNHEY and CDR2 is SVGEGT. Random hexamers primed reverse transcription of about 0.45 to 1 ug RNA. MiXCR, run by TCRdb on the immunoSEQ multiplex PCR reads, gives a single entry per CDR3 protein. The table includes about 300,000 distinct CDR3 sequences, approximately 90% detected once.

Source material: CD8+ T cells from PBMCs. The sequence derives from a human donor with multiple sclerosis. The rearrangement joins TRBV6-2 or TRBV6-3 to TRBJ2-1, with TRBD2 matching over 7 bases. The CDR3 here is CASSYSSSSGEQFF. CDR3 nucleotide sequence: TGTGCCAGCAGTTACTCGAGTTCTAGCGGTGAGCAGTTCTTC.